This is a list of T cell receptor beta chains from one sample in a study of shared clonotypes between healthy human individuals. Profiling relied on immunoSEQ multiplex PCR, and the TCRdb table lists in-frame clones only, not all of them. The sample includes approximately 510,000 clones, 60% to 85% of them seen just once. The sample taken for sequencing was PBMCs. These receptors all come from a woman in her thirties or forties in good health. Some clones in this sample may be carry-over from other donors' samples. CDR3s include the opening cysteine and the closing phenylalanine or tryptophan. The D gene is left open where the match is weak. Not all rows give a size; the values are once, few, many and, for expanded clones, a class.

D | J | V | size | CDR3 | DNA
- | TRBJ1-2 | TRBV5-1 | - | CASSLVEGRSYNYGYTF | TGCGCCAGCAGCTTGGTAGAGGGGCGCAGTTATAACTATGGCTACACCTTC
- | TRBJ2-1 | TRBV29-1 | - | CSAPREGFSYNEQFF | TGCAGCGCCCCTCGCGAGGGATTCTCCTACAATGAGCAGTTCTTC
TRBD1 | TRBJ1-2 | TRBV2 | once | CASRIGNRGGYGYTF | TGTGCCAGCAGAATCGGGAACAGGGGTGGGTATGGCTACACCTTC
TRBD2 | TRBJ2-7 | TRBV27 | - | CASSLKTSAPYEQYF | TGTGCCAGCAGTCTTAAGACTAGCGCTCCTTACGAGCAGTACTTC
TRBD2 | TRBJ2-7 | TRBV9 | - | CASSVGGLAGEQYF | TGTGCCAGCAGCGTAGGGGGACTAGCGGGCGAGCAGTACTTC
- | TRBJ1-1 | TRBV27 | - | CASSLRDPSGAFF | TGTGCCAGCAGTTTAAGGGACCCCTCTGGGGCTTTCTTT
- | TRBJ1-1 | TRBV11-2 | - | CASSSGPNTEAFF | TGTGCCAGCAGCTCGGGACCTAACACTGAAGCTTTCTTT
TRBD2 | TRBJ2-5 | TRBV4-2 | once | CASSPASGRGETQYF | TGTGCCAGCAGCCCGGCTAGCGGGAGGGGGGAGACCCAGTACTTC
TRBD1 | TRBJ2-1 | TRBV7-9 | - | CASRSPGQGPMFALF | TGTGCCAGCAGATCACCGGGACAGGGTCCTATGTTTGCGCTCTTC
- | TRBJ2-2 | TRBV6-5 | - | CASSYSQGSGELFF | TGTGCCAGCAGTTACAGTCAGGGCTCCGGGGAGCTGTTTTTT
TRBD2 | TRBJ2-1 | TRBV7-8 | - | CASEGTSGRWGEQFF | TGTGCAAGCGAGGGGACTAGCGGGAGGTGGGGTGAGCAGTTCTTC
- | TRBJ1-5 | TRBV5-5 | many | CASSLVGGQQSNQPQHF | TGTGCCAGCAGCTTGGTCGGTGGGCAGCAGAGCAATCAGCCCCAGCATTTT
- | TRBJ2-2 | TRBV6-1 | - | CASSERPAGGELFF | TGTGCCAGCAGTGAGCGGCCTGCGGGCGGGGAGCTGTTTTTT
- | TRBJ2-3 | TRBV14 | - | CASSDRDQGADTQYF | TGTGCCAGCAGCGACCGGGACCAGGGTGCAGATACGCAGTATTTT
TRBD2 | TRBJ2-1 | TRBV5-4 | - | CASRPSGTSDRHEQFF | TGTGCCAGCAGGCCATCCGGGACTAGCGATCGCCATGAGCAGTTCTTC
- | TRBJ1-1 | TRBV10-1 | - | CASSRGVGTMGSRPQKAFF | TGCGCCAGCAGTAGGGGGGTGGGGACCATGGGAAGTAGACCACAAAAAGCTTTCTTT
- | TRBJ2-3 | TRBV10-1 | - | CASSESASVSVADTQYF | TGCGCCAGCAGTGAGTCCGCTAGCGTAAGCGTCGCAGATACGCAGTATTTT
- | TRBJ1-5 | TRBV6-5 | - | CASSKTAGNQPQHF | TGTGCCAGCAGCAAAACTGCCGGCAATCAGCCCCAGCATTTT
- | TRBJ2-1 | TRBV5-1 | - | CASTFYNEQFF | TGCGCCAGCACCTTCTACAATGAGCAGTTCTTC
- | TRBJ1-2 | TRBV27 | - | CASSLRRGAGGYTF | TGTGCCAGCAGTTTAAGGCGCGGGGCGGGGGGCTACACCTTC
- | TRBJ1-5 | TRBV7-8 | - | CASSRRLGLDQPQHF | TGTGCCAGCAGCCGGCGGCTGGGTTTAGATCAGCCCCAGCATTTT
- | TRBJ1-4 | TRBV9 | - | CASSGTANEKLFF | TGTGCCAGCAGCGGGACAGCTAATGAAAAACTGTTTTTT
TRBD1 | TRBJ2-2 | TRBV4-1 | - | CASSRLQSGTGKLPGRELFF | TGCGCCAGCAGCCGGCTACAGTCCGGGACAGGGAAATTACCGGGCAGGGAGCTGTTTTTT
- | TRBJ1-4 | TRBV18 | - | CASSPKPGSNEKLFF | TGTGCCAGCTCACCGAAGCCTGGTAGTAATGAAAAACTGTTTTTT
- | TRBJ1-1 | TRBV7-9 | - | CASSFADRPNTEAFF | TGTGCCAGCAGCTTCGCCGACAGACCCAACACTGAAGCTTTCTTT
TRBD1 | TRBJ2-1 | TRBV7-8 | - | CASSRDRASNEQFF | TGTGCCAGCAGCCGTGACAGGGCGAGCAATGAGCAGTTCTTC
- | TRBJ2-7 | TRBV5-4 | once | CASSAGGTRRNEQYF | TGTGCCAGCAGCGCAGGAGGGACCAGGCGCAACGAGCAGTACTTC
- | TRBJ2-1 | TRBV25-1 | - | CASTGGRGGELYNEQFF | TGTGCCAGCACTGGGGGGAGAGGGGGCGAACTCTACAATGAGCAGTTCTTC
TRBD2 | TRBJ2-1 | TRBV28 | - | CASSLSAGGKYNEQFF | TGTGCCAGCAGTTTATCTGCGGGAGGAAAATACAATGAGCAGTTCTTC
- | TRBJ2-3 | TRBV5-4 | - | CASSFYPLSTDTQYF | TGTGCCAGCAGCTTCTACCCCCTCTCCACAGATACGCAGTATTTT
- | TRBJ2-2 | TRBV5-1 | - | CASSLRVTGDTGELFF | TGCGCCAGCAGCTTGAGGGTGACAGGCGACACCGGGGAGCTGTTTTTT
- | TRBJ2-7 | TRBV6-5 | - | CASRSEWSETYEQYF | TGTGCCAGCAGGTCTGAGTGGTCCGAAACCTACGAGCAGTACTTC
- | TRBJ2-7 | TRBV5-6 | few | CASSLGGAEQYF | TGTGCCAGCAGCTTGGGGGGGGCCGAGCAGTACTTC
- | TRBJ2-3 | TRBV7-6 | - | CASSRLRDTQYF | TGTGCCAGCAGTCGGCTACGGGATACGCAGTATTTT
TRBD2 | TRBJ2-7 | TRBV7-8 | - | CASSSRRLAGYEQYF | TGTGCCAGCAGCTCCCGGAGACTAGCGGGATACGAGCAGTACTTC
TRBD1 | TRBJ2-5 | TRBV25-1 | - | CASPRFQTGKETQYF | TGTGCCAGCCCTCGGTTCCAGACAGGGAAAGAGACCCAGTACTTC
TRBD1 | TRBJ1-4 | TRBV16 | - | CASSELGDRGEKLFF | TGTGCCAGCAGCGAACTTGGGGACAGGGGTGAAAAACTGTTTTTT
TRBD2 | TRBJ2-7 | TRBV7-3 | - | CASSLTSGSQYEQYF | TGTGCCAGCAGCTTAACTAGCGGGAGCCAATACGAGCAGTACTTC
TRBD2 | TRBJ2-5 | TRBV29-1 | - | CSVVGPSTRTSGSSEGQETQYF | TGCAGCGTTGTCGGACCATCTACTCGTACTAGCGGGAGCTCTGAGGGCCAAGAGACCCAGTACTTC
- | TRBJ1-2 | TRBV7-2 | - | CASSPQTDSTGYTF | TGTGCCAGCAGCCCACAGACAGATTCAACTGGCTACACCTTC
- | TRBJ1-1 | TRBV28 | - | CASSSDRVAFF | TGTGCCAGCAGCTCGGACAGAGTGGCTTTCTTT
- | TRBJ2-1 | TRBV4-3 | - | CASSQDTAGSSYNEQFF | TGCGCCAGCAGCCAAGATACCGCGGGATCCTCCTACAATGAGCAGTTCTTC